The 14 T cell receptor beta chains presented below share a single source sample, sequenced in a study of shared clonotypes between healthy human individuals. The assay was immunoSEQ multiplex PCR, and TCRdb's table has in-frame clones only and misses some. Among 2 million to 2.5 million clones listed, around 95% were seen once. The specimen sequenced was naive CD4+ T cells sorted from blood. Subset indicated: CD45RA+ positively selected. The receptors stem from a young man in good health.

In DNA, the CDR3 is TGTGCCAGCAGTAGGGGAGGGGTGAACACTGAAGCTTTCTTT. Translation: CASSRGGVNTEAFF. This chain connects TRBV27 to TRBJ1-1, with D possibly being TRBD1 (5 bases). Trimming removed 5 bases from V and 0 bases from J, with 10 bases in between. Per the germline V gene, CDR1 is MNHEY and CDR2 is SMNVEV (reference sequence). This CDR3 is 14 amino acids long.

The chain employs TRBV11-2 and TRBJ1-6; the D is unclear. The CDR3 is 13 amino acids. V lost 1 base and J lost 10, with 8 bases in between. Looked up from germline, CDR1 is SGHAT and CDR2 is FQNNGV. The CDR3 region has the DNA TGTGCCAGCAGCTTAGTAGAGTTATCACCCCTCCACTTT. Protein product: CASSLVELSPLHF.

As for this clone: The sample carries other DNA sequences with the same CDR3. This chain connects TRBV5-1 to TRBJ2-7, with 9 positions matching TRBD1. The germline CDR1 and CDR2 sequences are SGHRS and YFSETQ. J was trimmed by 2 bases and V by 2 bases; bases with no gene match: 2. The CDR3 totals 14 residues. Here the CDR3 DNA reads TGCGCCAGCAGCTTTCGACAGGGGGCCTACGAGCAGTACTTC. Protein sequence: CASSFRQGAYEQYF.

The V call is TRBV9, the J call TRBJ2-7; D possibly corresponds to TRBD2 (5 bases). The CDR3 loop spans 15 amino acids. Trimming cost V 0 bases and J 0 bases, with 10 bases left between them. Germline V gene data show CDR1 as SGDLS and CDR2 as YYNGEE. CDR3 sequence reads: CASSVGIGSSYEQYF. In DNA form, the CDR3 reads TGTGCCAGCAGCGTAGGAATAGGGAGCTCCTACGAGCAGTACTTC.

The genes are TRBV7-3 and TRBJ2-5; D remains ambiguous. The CDR3 covers 14 residues. The germline V gene encodes CDR1 SGHTA and CDR2 FQGTGA. Trimming removed 5 bases from V and 1 base from J, with 11 bases in between. The CDR3 reads CASSQGSLQETQYF. CDR3 coding DNA: TGTGCCAGCAGCCAAGGGTCCCTCCAAGAGACCCAGTACTTC.

About this clone itself: Other DNA sequences in this sample translate to the same CDR3. The rearrangement uses TRBV5-1 and TRBJ2-7; 7 positions agree with TRBD2. Germline CDR1 SGHRS, CDR2 YFSETQ. The CDR3 length is 14 residues. J was trimmed by 4 bases and V by 4 bases; bases with no gene match: 8. In nucleotides, the CDR3 is TGCGCCAGCAGCCTGGGAGGGACTGCGTACGAGCAGTACTTC. As protein: CASSLGGTAYEQYF. Complete variable domain (other parts from reference TRBV5-1 and TRBJ2-7): KAGVTQTPRYLIKTRGQQVTLSCSPISGHRSVSWYQQTPGQGLQFLFEYFSETQRNKGNFPGRFSGRQFSNSRSEMNVSTLELGDSALYLCASSLGGTAYEQYFGPGTRLTVT.

This chain uses TRBV6-1 with TRBJ1-2; tentative D call: TRBD1 (6 bases). V shed 5 bases and J shed 7 bases, with 17 bases lying between them. Germline V gives CDR1 MNHNS, CDR2 SASEGT. The CDR3 runs to 14 residues. This CDR3 reads CASSKRLQGGGYTF. For the CDR3, the DNA is TGTGCCAGCAGTAAACGGCTACAGGGCGGTGGCTACACCTTC.

This chain joins TRBV6-1 and TRBJ2-7; D gene uncertain. CDR3 size: 13 residues. Germline CDR1 MNHNS, CDR2 SASEGT. V lost 5 bases to trimming and J lost 7 bases, with 15 bases between them. For the CDR3, the DNA is TGTGCCAGCAGTCCCCTCGATATTGGGGAGCAGTACTTC. Protein sequence: CASSPLDIGEQYF.

DNA of the CDR3: TGTGCCAGTACCTCAGAGGGGACAGGGGGAAACACCATATATTTT. It translates to CASTSEGTGGNTIYF. The chain uses TRBV19 and TRBJ1-3, with 9 bases identical to TRBD1. Per the germline V gene, CDR1 is LNHDA and CDR2 is SQIVND (reference sequence). This CDR3 is built from 15 residues. Losses at the gene ends were 7 bases for V and 4 bases for J; bases not matched to a gene: 8.

J is TRBJ1-1 and V is TRBV7-2; TRBD1 agrees at 7 bases. The CDR3 loop spans 15 amino acids. Germline trimming cut 5 bases from V and 4 bases from J; bases unmatched to any gene: 10. Germline lookup yields CDR1 SGHTA and CDR2 FQGNSA. The chain's CDR3 is CASSTAGTAITEAFF. CDR3 bases: TGTGCCAGCAGCACGGCCGGGACAGCCATCACTGAAGCTTTCTTT.

This chain joins TRBV13 and TRBJ2-3, with D maybe TRBD2 (5 bases). The V end lost 5 bases, the J end lost 6 bases, and 6 bases lay between the germline ends. CDR1 and CDR2 from the germline V gene are PRHDT and FYEKMQ (reference sequence). This CDR3 contains 11 residues. The CDR3 spells CASSGEDTQYF. The CDR3 DNA is TGTGCCAGCAGCGGGGAGGATACGCAGTATTTT.

The chain is built from TRBV30 and TRBJ2-1, with D possibly being TRBD1 (5 bases). CDR3 length equals 16 residues. CDR1 and CDR2 (germline): GTSNPN, SVGIG (reference sequence). V was trimmed by 0 bases and J by 2 bases, leaving 14 bases between them. The DNA for the CDR3 is TGTGCCTGGAGTGTAAAAGGGGCTACCCCCTACAATGAGCAGTTCTTC. It is translated as CAWSVKGATPYNEQFF.

The chain joins TRBV6-5 to TRBJ1-6, with D hard to call. Trimming pared 6 bases from V and 2 bases from J, leaving 11 bases between. The CDR3 runs to 15 residues. In germline, CDR1 is MNHEY, CDR2 SVGAGI. CDR3: CASRLQSPYNSPLHF. DNA for the CDR3: TGTGCCAGCAGGCTACAGAGTCCCTATAATTCACCCCTCCACTTT.

As to this clone: Other DNA sequences within the sample encode an identical CDR3. CDR3 residues: CASSVAGQGNSPLHF. The CDR3 DNA follows: TGTGCCAGCAGCGTAGCGGGACAGGGCAATTCACCCCTCCACTTT. The chain uses TRBV9 and TRBJ1-6; 9 bases are a match to TRBD1. CDR1 SGDLS and CDR2 YYNGEE come from the germline V gene. V gave up 0 bases and J gave up 7 bases; unmatched junction bases: 2. This CDR3 spans 15 amino acids.